Listed below are T cell receptor beta chains from one sample, sequenced in a study of coeliac disease. Clones were sequenced by immunoSEQ multiplex PCR, and TCRdb holds only the in-frame ones, with some missing. The profile covers about 960 clones, with 58% appearing a single time and roughly an eighth taken by the ten largest. The sequencing input was lamina propria lymphocytes from the gut. The origin of the receptors is a woman aged 45 to 65 with celiac disease on a gluten-free diet. CDR3s include the opening cysteine and the closing phenylalanine or tryptophan. Each record gives: D gene, CDR3 length, V gene, clone size, J gene, CDR3 DNA, CDR3 protein. A D gene is named only where the DNA matches it firmly. Part of the rows lack a size; the others show once, few, many or a class for expanded clones.

D gene: .; CDR3 length: 13; V gene: TRBV7-6; clone size: large; J gene: TRBJ2-7; CDR3 DNA: TGTGCCAGCAGCTTAGGACAGGTCGGCGAGCAGTACTTC; CDR3 protein: CASSLGQVGEQYF
D gene: TRBD2; CDR3 length: 15; V gene: TRBV25-1; clone size: .; J gene: TRBJ2-3; CDR3 DNA: TGTGCCAGCAGAAGGACTAGCGGGGGGTCAGATACGCAGTATTTT; CDR3 protein: CASRRTSGGSDTQYF
D gene: .; CDR3 length: 15; V gene: TRBV5-6; clone size: once; J gene: TRBJ2-7; CDR3 DNA: TGTGCCAGCAGTGCCTCGGGCCAGGGTCACTACGAGCAGTACTTC; CDR3 protein: CASSASGQGHYEQYF
D gene: .; CDR3 length: 16; V gene: TRBV28; clone size: few; J gene: TRBJ1-2; CDR3 DNA: TGTGCCAGCAGTTTACGGTTACAGAGATTCAACTATGGCTACACCTTC; CDR3 protein: CASSLRLQRFNYGYTF
D gene: TRBD2; CDR3 length: 16; V gene: TRBV7-9; clone size: .; J gene: TRBJ2-3; CDR3 DNA: TGTGCCAGCAGCTTACCGGGGGGACCTAGCACAGATACGCAGTATTTT; CDR3 protein: CASSLPGGPSTDTQYF
D gene: .; CDR3 length: 15; V gene: TRBV5-1; clone size: .; J gene: TRBJ2-3; CDR3 DNA: TGCGCCAGCAGCTTGGGGGGACACCTCACAGATACGCAGTATTTT; CDR3 protein: CASSLGGHLTDTQYF
D gene: TRBD1; CDR3 length: 14; V gene: TRBV10-3; clone size: .; J gene: TRBJ1-2; CDR3 DNA: TGTGCCAGCAGTTACCCAGGGCAGGGGGACGGCTACACCTTC; CDR3 protein: CASSYPGQGDGYTF
D gene: TRBD1; CDR3 length: 16; V gene: TRBV6-4; clone size: once; J gene: TRBJ2-1; CDR3 DNA: TGTGCCAGCAGTGACTCGTCAGGGGGCGCGTCTGATGAGCAGTTCTTC; CDR3 protein: CASSDSSGGASDEQFF
D gene: .; CDR3 length: 16; V gene: TRBV19; clone size: large; J gene: TRBJ1-1; CDR3 DNA: TGTGCCAGTAGTATGTTTGCAACCCCCTTTGAGACTGAAGCTTTCTTT; CDR3 protein: CASSMFATPFETEAFF
D gene: TRBD1; CDR3 length: 13; V gene: TRBV19; clone size: .; J gene: TRBJ2-7; CDR3 DNA: TGTGCCAGTAGTATAGATCGGACAGGGCAGCAGTACTTC; CDR3 protein: CASSIDRTGQQYF
D gene: .; CDR3 length: 17; V gene: TRBV7-9; clone size: .; J gene: TRBJ1-1; CDR3 DNA: TGTGCCAGCAGCTCTAGACAGTATAGGGGCTCGAACACTGAAGCTTTCTTT; CDR3 protein: CASSSRQYRGSNTEAFF
D gene: TRBD2; CDR3 length: 17; V gene: TRBV5-1; clone size: .; J gene: TRBJ2-2; CDR3 DNA: TGCGCCAGCAGCTGGCTGGGACTAGGAGGACACACCGGGGAGCTGTTTTTT; CDR3 protein: CASSWLGLGGHTGELFF
D gene: .; CDR3 length: 15; V gene: TRBV30; clone size: .; J gene: TRBJ1-2; CDR3 DNA: TGTGCCTGGAGGGTGGGAGGCAGGGTTAGCTATGGCTACACCTTC; CDR3 protein: CAWRVGGRVSYGYTF
D gene: .; CDR3 length: 15; V gene: TRBV30; clone size: few; J gene: TRBJ2-7; CDR3 DNA: TGTGCCTGCCAGCCGGGTCCCCGTTGGGCCTACGAGCAGTACTTC; CDR3 protein: CACQPGPRWAYEQYF
D gene: TRBD1; CDR3 length: 16; V gene: TRBV6-1; clone size: .; J gene: TRBJ1-2; CDR3 DNA: TGTGCCAGCAGTGACCTCCGGGGACAGGGTTTTGGGGGCTACACCTTC; CDR3 protein: CASSDLRGQGFGGYTF
D gene: TRBD1; CDR3 length: 16; V gene: TRBV18; clone size: .; J gene: TRBJ1-6; CDR3 DNA: TGTGCCAGCTCACCAGATATCGGGACAGGAGATTCACCCCTCCACTTT; CDR3 protein: CASSPDIGTGDSPLHF
D gene: TRBD1; CDR3 length: 16; V gene: TRBV7-9; clone size: .; J gene: TRBJ2-7; CDR3 DNA: TGTGCCAGCAGCTTCTTCCGGGACAGGGGGCCCTACGAGCAGTACTTC; CDR3 protein: CASSFFRDRGPYEQYF
D gene: .; CDR3 length: 15; V gene: TRBV19; clone size: few; J gene: TRBJ1-5; CDR3 DNA: TGTGCCAGTAGAGTGGTCACTTTAAGCAATCAGCCCCAGCATTTT; CDR3 protein: CASRVVTLSNQPQHF
D gene: .; CDR3 length: 15; V gene: TRBV30; clone size: .; J gene: TRBJ2-7; CDR3 DNA: TGTGCCTGGAGTGACGGGACAATTATGGGCTACGAGCAGTACTTC; CDR3 protein: CAWSDGTIMGYEQYF
D gene: .; CDR3 length: 15; V gene: TRBV27; clone size: .; J gene: TRBJ2-7; CDR3 DNA: TGTGCCAGCAGTTTAACCCCGGAGGTCTCCTACGAGCAGTACTTC; CDR3 protein: CASSLTPEVSYEQYF
D gene: TRBD1; CDR3 length: 17; V gene: TRBV13; clone size: .; J gene: TRBJ2-2; CDR3 DNA: TGTGCCAGCAGCTTAGGCCCCCGGGACAGCTACACCGGGGAGCTGTTTTTT; CDR3 protein: CASSLGPRDSYTGELFF
D gene: TRBD1; CDR3 length: 15; V gene: TRBV6-6; clone size: .; J gene: TRBJ1-3; CDR3 DNA: TGTGCCAGCACCTCCCAGGGACAGGGGAGGTACACCATATATTTT; CDR3 protein: CASTSQGQGRYTIYF
D gene: .; CDR3 length: 15; V gene: TRBV6-5; clone size: .; J gene: TRBJ2-6; CDR3 DNA: TGTGCCAGCAGTTACCACGGCTCTGGGGCCAACGTCCTGACTTTC; CDR3 protein: CASSYHGSGANVLTF
D gene: .; CDR3 length: 12; V gene: TRBV6-1; clone size: .; J gene: TRBJ1-2; CDR3 DNA: TGTGCCAGCAGGATGAGCCGCTATGGCTACACCTTC; CDR3 protein: CASRMSRYGYTF
D gene: .; CDR3 length: 14; V gene: TRBV27; clone size: .; J gene: TRBJ2-3; CDR3 DNA: TGTGCCAGCAGTTTGGGGCTGAGCACAGATACGCAGTATTTT; CDR3 protein: CASSLGLSTDTQYF
D gene: .; CDR3 length: 14; V gene: TRBV4-1; clone size: .; J gene: TRBJ1-1; CDR3 DNA: TGCGCCAGCAGCCAAGGTATGGGGCTCGGACCTACTTTCTTT; CDR3 protein: CASSQGMGLGPTFF
D gene: .; CDR3 length: 13; V gene: TRBV5-5; clone size: .; J gene: TRBJ1-2; CDR3 DNA: TGTGCCAGCAGCTTGTATGTCCAGGGTGGCTACACCTTC; CDR3 protein: CASSLYVQGGYTF
D gene: .; CDR3 length: 14; V gene: TRBV4-1; clone size: few; J gene: TRBJ1-5; CDR3 DNA: TGCGCCAGCAGCCAAGCTTATAGCAATCAGCCCCAGCATTTT; CDR3 protein: CASSQAYSNQPQHF
D gene: TRBD2; CDR3 length: 15; V gene: TRBV7-9; clone size: .; J gene: TRBJ2-5; CDR3 DNA: TGTGCCAGCAGCTCGACTAGCGGGGAACAAGAGACCCAGTACTTC; CDR3 protein: CASSSTSGEQETQYF
D gene: TRBD2; CDR3 length: 20; V gene: TRBV4-3; clone size: .; J gene: TRBJ2-3; CDR3 DNA: TGCGCCAGCAGCCAACTGGCTGGACTAGCGGGGGGACCCTACACAGATACGCAGTATTTT; CDR3 protein: CASSQLAGLAGGPYTDTQYF
D gene: .; CDR3 length: 21; V gene: TRBV5-1; clone size: .; J gene: TRBJ2-6; CDR3 DNA: TGCGCCAGCAGCTTTTTCACCAACCTCCCTCGGGTCTTGTCTGGGGCCAACGTCCTGACTTTC; CDR3 protein: CASSFFTNLPRVLSGANVLTF
D gene: TRBD1; CDR3 length: 15; V gene: TRBV19; clone size: large; J gene: TRBJ1-4; CDR3 DNA: TGTGCCAGTAATCTTGGGACAGGGGGCGCGGAAAAACTGTTTTTT; CDR3 protein: CASNLGTGGAEKLFF
D gene: TRBD2; CDR3 length: 19; V gene: TRBV4-1; clone size: few; J gene: TRBJ2-3; CDR3 DNA: TGCGCCAGCAGCCAAGAGGGTGGGACTAGCGGGAGAATCACAGATACGCAGTATTTT; CDR3 protein: CASSQEGGTSGRITDTQYF